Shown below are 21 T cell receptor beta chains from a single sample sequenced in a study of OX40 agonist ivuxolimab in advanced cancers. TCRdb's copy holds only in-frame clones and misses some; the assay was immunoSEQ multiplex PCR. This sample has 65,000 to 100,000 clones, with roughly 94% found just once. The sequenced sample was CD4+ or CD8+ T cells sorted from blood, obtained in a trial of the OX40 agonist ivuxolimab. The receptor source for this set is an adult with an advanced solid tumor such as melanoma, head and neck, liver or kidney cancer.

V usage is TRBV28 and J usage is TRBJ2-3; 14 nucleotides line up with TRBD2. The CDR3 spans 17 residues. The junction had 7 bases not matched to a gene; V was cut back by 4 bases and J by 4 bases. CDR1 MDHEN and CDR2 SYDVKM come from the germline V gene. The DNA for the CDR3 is TGTGCCAGCAGTTCTAGACTAGCGGGGGGGTTGGCAGATACGCAGTATTTT. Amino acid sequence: CASSSRLAGGLADTQYF.

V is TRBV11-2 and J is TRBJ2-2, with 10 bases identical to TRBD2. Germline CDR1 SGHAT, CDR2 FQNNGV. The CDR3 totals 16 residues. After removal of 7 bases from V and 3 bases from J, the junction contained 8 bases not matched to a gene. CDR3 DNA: TGTGCCAGCATCAATCTAGCGGGGGATTACACCGGGGAGCTGTTTTTT. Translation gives CASINLAGDYTGELFF.

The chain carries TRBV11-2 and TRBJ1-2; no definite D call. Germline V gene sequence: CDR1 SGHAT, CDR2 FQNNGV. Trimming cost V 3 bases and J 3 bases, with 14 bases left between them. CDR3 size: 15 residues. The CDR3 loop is CASSFSEWEYYGYTF. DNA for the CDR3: TGTGCCAGCAGCTTTTCAGAATGGGAGTACTATGGCTACACCTTC.

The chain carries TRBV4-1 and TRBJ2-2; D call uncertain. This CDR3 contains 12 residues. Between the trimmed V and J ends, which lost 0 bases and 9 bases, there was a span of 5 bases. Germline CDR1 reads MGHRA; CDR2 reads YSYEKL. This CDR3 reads CASSQDLRELFF. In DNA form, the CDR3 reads TGCGCCAGCAGCCAAGATCTCAGGGAGCTGTTTTTT.

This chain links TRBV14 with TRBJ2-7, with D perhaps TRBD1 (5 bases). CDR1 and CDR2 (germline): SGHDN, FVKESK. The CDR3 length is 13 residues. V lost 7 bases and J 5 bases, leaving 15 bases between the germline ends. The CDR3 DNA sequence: TGTGCCAGCACAGTAACAGGATGGAACGAGCAGTACTTC. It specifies CASTVTGWNEQYF.

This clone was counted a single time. In DNA form, the CDR3 reads TGTGCCAGCAGCCTCCAGGGGGAATACGAGCAGTACTTC. This encodes CASSLQGEYEQYF. The rearrangement uses TRBV4-2 and TRBJ2-7; 7 nucleotides agree with TRBD1. The germline gives CDR1 LGHNA, CDR2 YNFKEQ. The junction had 4 bases not matched to a gene; V was cut back by 4 bases and J by 4 bases. This CDR3 contains 13 residues.

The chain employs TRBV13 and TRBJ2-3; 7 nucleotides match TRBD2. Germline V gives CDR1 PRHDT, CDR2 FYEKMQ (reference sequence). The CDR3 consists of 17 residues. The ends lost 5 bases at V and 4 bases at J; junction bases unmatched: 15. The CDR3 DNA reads TGTGCCAGCAGCCCTACGCCGTGGGAGGGCCTATCAGATACGCAGTATTTT. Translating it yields CASSPTPWEGLSDTQYF.

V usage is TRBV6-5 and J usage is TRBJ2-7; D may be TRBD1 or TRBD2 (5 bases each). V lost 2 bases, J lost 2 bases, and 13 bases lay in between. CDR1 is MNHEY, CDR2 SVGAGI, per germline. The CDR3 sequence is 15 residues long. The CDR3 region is CASSYRGVDPYEQYF. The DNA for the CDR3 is TGTGCCAGCAGTTACAGGGGAGTTGATCCCTACGAGCAGTACTTC.

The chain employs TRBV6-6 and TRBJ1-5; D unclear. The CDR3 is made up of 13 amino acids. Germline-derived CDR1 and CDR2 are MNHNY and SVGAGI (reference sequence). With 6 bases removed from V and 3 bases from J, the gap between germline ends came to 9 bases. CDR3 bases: TGTGCCAGCAGCCCGACAAACAATCAGCCCCAGCATTTT. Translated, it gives CASSPTNNQPQHF.

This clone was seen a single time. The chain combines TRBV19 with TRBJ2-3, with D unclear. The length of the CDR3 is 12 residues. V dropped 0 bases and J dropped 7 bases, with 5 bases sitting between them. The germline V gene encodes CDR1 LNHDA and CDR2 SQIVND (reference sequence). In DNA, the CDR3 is TGTGCCAGTAGTATAGAAGGGTATACGCAGTATTTT. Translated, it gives CASSIEGYTQYF.

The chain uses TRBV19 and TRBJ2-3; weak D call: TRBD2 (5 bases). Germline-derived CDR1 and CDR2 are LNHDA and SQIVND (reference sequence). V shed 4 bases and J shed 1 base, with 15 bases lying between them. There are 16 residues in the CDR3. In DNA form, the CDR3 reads TGTGCCAGTAGTAACGAGGGTTTGCTCGGCACAGATACGCAGTATTTT. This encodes CASSNEGLLGTDTQYF.

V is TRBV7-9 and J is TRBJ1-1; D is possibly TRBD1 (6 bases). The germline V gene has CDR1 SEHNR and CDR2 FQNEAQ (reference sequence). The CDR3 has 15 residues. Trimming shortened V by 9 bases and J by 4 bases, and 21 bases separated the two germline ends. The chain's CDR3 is CASNPSRGHITEAFF. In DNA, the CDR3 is TGTGCCAGTAACCCTTCCAGGGGCCACATCACTGAAGCTTTCTTT.

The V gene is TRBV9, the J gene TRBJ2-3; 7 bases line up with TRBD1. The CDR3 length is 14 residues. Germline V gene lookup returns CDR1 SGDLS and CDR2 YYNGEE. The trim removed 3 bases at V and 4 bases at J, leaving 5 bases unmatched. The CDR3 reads CASSGYQGADTQYF. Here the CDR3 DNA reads TGTGCCAGCAGCGGATACCAGGGGGCAGATACGCAGTATTTT.

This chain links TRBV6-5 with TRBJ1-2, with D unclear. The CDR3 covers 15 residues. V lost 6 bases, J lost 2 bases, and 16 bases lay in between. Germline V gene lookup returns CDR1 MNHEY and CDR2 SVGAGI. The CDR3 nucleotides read TGTGCCAGCAGCTACACCGGTGAAGGCAACTATGGCTACACCTTC. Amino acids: CASSYTGEGNYGYTF.

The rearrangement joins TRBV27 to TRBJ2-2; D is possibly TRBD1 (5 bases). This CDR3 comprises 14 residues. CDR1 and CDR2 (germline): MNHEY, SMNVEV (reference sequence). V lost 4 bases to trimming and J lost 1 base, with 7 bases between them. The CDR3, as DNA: TGTGCCAGCAGTTGGGGCAGGAACACCGGGGAGCTGTTTTTT. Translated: CASSWGRNTGELFF.

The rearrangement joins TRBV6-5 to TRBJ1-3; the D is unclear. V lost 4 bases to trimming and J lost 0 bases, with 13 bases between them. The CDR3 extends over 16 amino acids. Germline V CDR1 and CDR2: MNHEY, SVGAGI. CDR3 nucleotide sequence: TGTGCCAGCAGTTCCGCCAACCCAGCCTCTGGAAACACCATATATTTT. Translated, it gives CASSSANPASGNTIYF.

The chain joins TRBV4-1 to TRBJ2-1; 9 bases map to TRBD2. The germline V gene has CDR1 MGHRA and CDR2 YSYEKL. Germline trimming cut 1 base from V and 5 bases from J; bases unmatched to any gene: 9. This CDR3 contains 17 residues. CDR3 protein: CASSQAPGTSLNNEQFF. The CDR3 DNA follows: TGCGCCAGCAGCCAAGCGCCCGGGACTAGCCTTAACAATGAGCAGTTCTTC.

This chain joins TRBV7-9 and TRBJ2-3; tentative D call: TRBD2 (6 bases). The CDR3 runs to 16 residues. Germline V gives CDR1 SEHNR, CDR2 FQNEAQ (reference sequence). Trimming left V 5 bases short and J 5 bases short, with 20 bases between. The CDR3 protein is CASSRGGDGAGDTQYF. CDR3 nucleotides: TGTGCCAGCAGCCGAGGCGGGGATGGGGCAGGAGATACGCAGTATTTT.

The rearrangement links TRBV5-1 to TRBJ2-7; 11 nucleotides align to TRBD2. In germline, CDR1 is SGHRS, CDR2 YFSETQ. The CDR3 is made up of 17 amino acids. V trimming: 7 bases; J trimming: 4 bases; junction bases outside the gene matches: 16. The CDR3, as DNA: TGCGCCAGCTCTCCTCCCCCGGGACTAGCGGATTCTTACGAGCAGTACTTC. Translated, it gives CASSPPPGLADSYEQYF.

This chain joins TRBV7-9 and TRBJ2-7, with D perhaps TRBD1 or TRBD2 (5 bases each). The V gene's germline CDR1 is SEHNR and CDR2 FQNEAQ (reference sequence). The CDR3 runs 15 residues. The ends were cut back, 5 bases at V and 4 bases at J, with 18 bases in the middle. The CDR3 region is CASSPGDGANYEQYF. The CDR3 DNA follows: TGTGCCAGCAGCCCTGGGGACGGAGCTAATTACGAGCAGTACTTC.

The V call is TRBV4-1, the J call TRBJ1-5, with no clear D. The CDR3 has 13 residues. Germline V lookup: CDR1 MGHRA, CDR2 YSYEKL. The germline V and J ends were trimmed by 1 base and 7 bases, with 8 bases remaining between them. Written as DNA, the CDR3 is TGCGCCAGCAGCCAAGGGGGTTGGCAGCCCCAGCATTTT. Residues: CASSQGGWQPQHF.